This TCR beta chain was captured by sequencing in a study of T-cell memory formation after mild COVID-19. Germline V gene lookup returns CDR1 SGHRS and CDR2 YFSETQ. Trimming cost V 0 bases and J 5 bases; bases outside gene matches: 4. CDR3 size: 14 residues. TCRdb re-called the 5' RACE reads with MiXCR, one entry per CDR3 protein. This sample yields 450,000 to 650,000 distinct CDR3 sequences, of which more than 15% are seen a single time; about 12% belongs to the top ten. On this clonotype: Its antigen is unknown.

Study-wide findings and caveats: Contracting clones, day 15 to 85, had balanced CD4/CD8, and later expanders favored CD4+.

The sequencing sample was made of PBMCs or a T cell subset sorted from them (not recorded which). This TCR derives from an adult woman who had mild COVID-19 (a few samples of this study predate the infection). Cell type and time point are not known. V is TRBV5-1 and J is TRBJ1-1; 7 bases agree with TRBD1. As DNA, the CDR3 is TGCGCCAGCAGCTTGGCAGGGGGGGTGACTGAAGCTTTCTTT. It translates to CASSLAGGVTEAFF. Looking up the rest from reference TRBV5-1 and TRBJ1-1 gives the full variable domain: KAGVTQTPRYLIKTRGQQVTLSCSPISGHRSVSWYQQTPGQGLQFLFEYFSETQRNKGNFPGRFSGRQFSNSRSEMNVSTLELGDSALYLCASSLAGGVTEAFFGQGTRLTVV.